One T cell receptor beta chain is described in this entry. This clone was counted between two and nine times. Its recognized antigen is unknown. No base qualities exist here, and no much larger clone lies one base off it. The immunoSEQ Assay, a bias-controlled multiplex PCR, was used to amplify TCRbeta CDR3 regions from genomic DNA. In the original analysis: Nucleated cell counts per sample were estimated from amplification of reference gene primers within the assay. To quantify the absolute abundance of each unique TCRbeta CDR3 rearrangement, sequence reads were collapsed and filtered. For each sample, productive Simpson clonality was calculated as the square root of Simpson's diversity index across productive rearrangements. What TCRdb holds here is the immuneACCESS table cut down to in-frame rearrangements. Part of the clones is not present; checked against another copy, under half of the missing clones reflect an unresolved V gene, and the others are unexplained. The DNA was the basis for D and trimming; V, J and clone size are from that table. For this sample the table gives approximately 150,000 clones, of which more than 75% were detected only once. The top ten clonotypes cover roughly 2% of the sample.

These data come from a study of blood T cell repertoires in COVID-19 (dated by TCRdb to between 2020 and 2021). A note on the overall study: Collaborator samples came from the United States, Italy and Spain and covered acute and convalescent phases of COVID-19. The sample metadata nearly always contained a de-identified subject ID, COVID-19 status, age in years and sex. The samples were drawn from two sources: the first 160 participants of the ongoing ImmuneRACE study, and 1,254 subjects contributed by 6 global collaborators. The material from the prospective study consisted of cDNA or gDNA derived from T cells, B-cell-depleted T cells, or PBMCs. HLA class I and class II types, where available, came from metadata supplied by the sample provider rather than from assay-based typing. The repertoires were made available in a free public database intended to serve as a resource for research on the immune response to SARS-CoV-2. Subjects who had been exposed to COVID-19, were actively infected with it, or had recovered from it provided the deeply sampled blood TCRbeta repertoires that made up the dataset.

Measured from the cysteine to the phenylalanine, the CDR3 is 13 residues long. Only CDR3 DNA is held: 39 bases, read in frame from base 1. As encoded in the germline V gene (reference sequence), CDR1 is SGHNT while CDR2 is YYREEE. V is clipped by 6 bases and J by 1 base, and the sequence between their germline boundaries is 10 bases long. What the work shows at the level of the full study, not this receptor alone: How much clinical and demographic metadata was included differed by source and by participant, and the metadata was provided uncurated.

Whole blood was collected in K2EDTA tubes by collaborating institutions according to the institutions' own protocols. Collaborator samples were shipped for TCRbeta analysis as frozen whole blood, isolated PBMCs, or DNA extracted from either sample type. Sequencing was carried out using peripheral blood. The chain employs TRBV5-4 and TRBJ1-1, with no confident D gene call. The clonotype was recovered from a man between 65 and 85 years old with acute or convalescent COVID-19. The CDR3 region: CASTYTRNTEAFF. The base sequence is TGTGCCAGCACTTATACACGGAACACTGAAGCTTTCTTT.